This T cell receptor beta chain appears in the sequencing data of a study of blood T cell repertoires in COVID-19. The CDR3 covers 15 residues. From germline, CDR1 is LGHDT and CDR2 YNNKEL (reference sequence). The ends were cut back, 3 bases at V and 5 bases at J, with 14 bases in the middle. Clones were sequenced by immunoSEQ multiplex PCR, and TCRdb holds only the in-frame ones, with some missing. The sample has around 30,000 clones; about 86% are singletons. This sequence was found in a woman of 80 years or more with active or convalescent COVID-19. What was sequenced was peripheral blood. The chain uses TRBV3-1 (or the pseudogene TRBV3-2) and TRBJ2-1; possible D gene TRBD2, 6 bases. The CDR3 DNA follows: TGTGCCAGCAGCCACACCGGGAGCGGCAACAATGAGCAGTTCTTC. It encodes CASSHTGSGNNEQFF.